These 12 T cell receptor beta chains came from one sample sequenced in a study of regulatory T cells in long-lasting Graves disease. Building the TCR beta libraries relied on iRepertoire HTBI primers, and CDR3 regions underwent Arm-PCR. TCRdb redid the calling of the multiplex PCR reads with MiXCR, one entry per CDR3 protein. The data hold about 540,000 distinct CDR3 sequences, with 13% observed a single time. Time point indicated: newly diagnosed GD, antithyroid drugs for less than 3 months. From RNA extracted from PBMCs, the TCR library was made. This sample was shared with a second study, whose subject was T cells in Graves' hyperthyroidism and ophthalmopathy.

Material: peripheral blood mononuclear cells (PBMCs), obtained at new diagnosis, from a patient treated with antithyroid drugs. The receptors shown here come from a man aged 25 to 45 with Graves disease.

The table lists this clonotype with a few counts. At one end the junction does not follow the germline gene, possibly because of a read error. The J gene is TRBJ1-2, the V gene TRBV28, with TRBD1 as a possible D gene (5 bases). Germline values: CDR1 MDHEN, CDR2 SYDVKM. The CDR3 length is 10 residues. Here the CDR3 DNA reads TGTGCCAGCAGCCAACGACAGACGTCATTC. This codes for CASSQRQTSF.

This clonotype was detected only a few times. The DNA is left out, because the CDR3 cannot be placed on it with certainty; the CDR3 is given as TCRdb lists it. This rearrangement joins TRBV5-4 to TRBJ1-2; TRBD1, the D gene given by the table, was not confirmed from the DNA. Germline CDR1 SGHNT, CDR2 YYREEE (reference sequence). From its first to its last residue, the CDR3 has 14 amino acids. This CDR3 reads CASSFRGRSGGYTF.

Only one count was recorded for this clonotype. This chain connects TRBV10-2 to TRBJ2-7; D is undetermined. CDR1 and CDR2 from the germline V gene are WSHSY and SAAADI. Trimming removed 6 bases from V and 0 bases from J, with 6 bases in between. The CDR3 length is 12 residues. The CDR3, as DNA: TGCGCCAGCAGGACCTTCTCCTACGAGCAGTACTTC. This encodes CASRTFSYEQYF.

This clonotype was recorded at least ten times. The chain uses TRBV11-2 and TRBJ1-2, with a tentative D call TRBD1 (5 bases). Germline CDR1 SGHAT, CDR2 FQNNGV. The CDR3 is 15 amino acids. The V gene lost 3 bases and the J gene lost 8 bases, with 19 bases spanning the gap. CDR3 DNA: TGTGCCAGCAGCTTTCAGAGGGGTGCAACCGGCGGCTACACCTTC. It yields the protein CASSFQRGATGGYTF.

The rearrangement links TRBV28 to TRBJ2-7; the D gene is possibly TRBD2 (5 bases). Deletions cut 3 bases from V and 4 bases from J, with 13 bases between. The CDR3 has 14 residues. Germline CDR1 MDHEN, CDR2 SYDVKM. The CDR3 is CASSFLGSPYEQYF. In DNA form, the CDR3 reads TGTGCCAGCAGTTTTCTTGGGAGCCCATACGAGCAGTACTTC.

This clonotype has ten or more counts. This rearrangement joins TRBV29-1 to TRBJ2-7, with 8 bases lining up with TRBD2. Germline V gene lookup returns CDR1 SQVTM and CDR2 ANQGSEA. The CDR3 is 14 residues long. The J segment lost 4 bases and the V segment lost 6 bases, leaving 11 bases of the junction unmatched. CDR3 loop: CSVDPGTSRYEQYF. The CDR3, as DNA: TGCAGCGTAGACCCCGGGACTAGTCGTTACGAGCAGTACTTC.

V gene TRBV28 combines with J gene TRBJ2-4, with D maybe TRBD1 (6 bases). Germline V gene lookup returns CDR1 MDHEN and CDR2 SYDVKM. The CDR3 runs 16 residues. V lost 8 bases and J 1 base, leaving 18 bases between the germline ends. CDR3 amino acids: CASGSTGFSAKNIQYF. CDR3 coding DNA: TGTGCCAGCGGCTCCACAGGGTTTTCGGCCAAAAACATTCAGTACTTC.

Remarks on this clonotype: With a far larger clone one base away, a read error is the likely cause. The chain links TRBV6-2 or TRBV6-3 to TRBJ1-2; a possible D gene is TRBD1 (5 bases). This CDR3 has 13 residues. Germline loops: CDR1 MNHEY, CDR2 SVGEGT. The V end lost 6 bases, the J end lost 4 bases, and 12 bases lay between the germline ends. Written as DNA, the CDR3 is TGTGCCAGCAGCCGGGACCTCTCCTATGGCTACACCTTC. Encoded protein: CASSRDLSYGYTF.

This clonotype has a handful of counts. V and J are TRBV12-3 or TRBV12-4 and TRBJ2-7; 7 positions match TRBD2. The V gene end was trimmed by 7 bases and the J gene end by 4 bases; junction bases not matched to a gene: 13. There are 15 residues in the CDR3. For the CDR3, the DNA is TGTGCCAGCACCCAGGGCGGCGGGGGACTATACGAGCAGTACTTC. The encoded protein is CASTQGGGGLYEQYF.

For this clonotype: It may be a read error: a sequence one base away is much more abundant. This chain joins TRBV12-3 or TRBV12-4 and TRBJ2-1; D gene unclear. The CDR3 extends over 11 amino acids. Trimming stripped 2 bases from V and 12 bases from J, with 8 bases between. For the CDR3, the DNA is TGTGCCAGCAGTTTACCCTCAACGCAGTTCTTC. Translated: CASSLPSTQFF.

This clonotype was counted at least ten times. CDR3 coding DNA: TGTGCCAGCAGCTTGGGGGCGGGAGTTGGCAATGAGCAGTTCTTC. Its protein product is CASSLGAGVGNEQFF. The genes are TRBV7-2 and TRBJ2-1; perhaps TRBD2 as D (7 bases). Germline assignment: CDR1 SGHTA and CDR2 FQGNSA. Trimming removed 3 bases from V and 6 bases from J, with 15 bases in between. The CDR3 spans 15 residues.

This clonotype was counted ten times or more. The chain carries TRBV5-1 and TRBJ2-1, with a weak D call TRBD2 (6 bases). The CDR3 contains 15 residues. Trimming cost V 3 bases and J 11 bases, with 21 bases left between them. Per germline, CDR1 SGHRS and CDR2 YFSETQ. The CDR3, as DNA: TGCGCCAGCAGCTCCCGTCCGGGAGCTAGTTTAAAGCAGTTCTTC. The encoded protein is CASSSRPGASLKQFF.